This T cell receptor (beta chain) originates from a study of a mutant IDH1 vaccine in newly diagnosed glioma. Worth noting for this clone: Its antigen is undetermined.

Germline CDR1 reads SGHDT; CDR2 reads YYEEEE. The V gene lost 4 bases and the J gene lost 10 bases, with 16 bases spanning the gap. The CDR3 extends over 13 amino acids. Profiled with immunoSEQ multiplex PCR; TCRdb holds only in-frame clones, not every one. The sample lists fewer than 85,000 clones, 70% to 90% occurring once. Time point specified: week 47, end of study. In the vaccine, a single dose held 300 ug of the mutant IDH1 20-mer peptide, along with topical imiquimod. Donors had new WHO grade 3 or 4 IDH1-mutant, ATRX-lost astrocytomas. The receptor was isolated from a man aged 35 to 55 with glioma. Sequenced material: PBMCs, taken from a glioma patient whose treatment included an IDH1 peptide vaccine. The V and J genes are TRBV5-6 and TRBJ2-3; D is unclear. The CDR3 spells CASSPSKTSAQYF. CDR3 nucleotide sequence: TGTGCCAGCAGCCCGTCAAAGACGTCAGCGCAGTATTTT.